This T cell receptor (beta chain) was documented in a study of OX40 agonist ivuxolimab in advanced cancers. Study in general: Those enrolled were about 80% male, with a mean age of around 58 years and ages from roughly 20 to 90.

The repertoire was sequenced with immunoSEQ multiplex PCR; TCRdb's copy has only in-frame clones and lacks some. The sample includes around 100,000 clones, approximately 90% of them seen just once. Findings of the study overall: Expanded clones belonging to CD8+ T cells outnumbered, on average, those of CD4+. Among expanded peripheral T cells, antigen specificity went undetermined.

This CDR3 has 14 amino acids. V lost 1 base, J lost 1 base, and 5 bases lay in between. Germline CDR1 reads SGHTA; CDR2 reads FQGNSA. About this clone itself: The target antigen is unknown.

This TCR was sampled from an adult with an advanced solid tumor such as melanoma, head and neck, liver or kidney cancer. This rearrangement joins TRBV7-2 to TRBJ2-1; no firm D call. The material sequenced was CD4+ or CD8+ T cells sorted from blood, taken in a trial of the OX40 agonist ivuxolimab. The CDR3 region has the DNA TGTGCCAGCAGCTTAGTCAAATCCTACAATGAGCAGTTCTTC. Translating it yields CASSLVKSYNEQFF.